This is a list of T cell receptor beta chains from one sample in a study of response to subunit inactivated influenza vaccine. TCRdb reprocessed the RT-PCR reads via MiXCR and lists one record per CDR3 protein. The sample has around 570,000 distinct CDR3 sequences; over 9% are singletons. This sample was shared with a second study, whose subject was T cells expressing NK-cell markers.

The sample consisted of PBMCs from blood, taken on the day of vaccination. The receptors stem from a middle-aged man who received an inactivated influenza vaccine. Each CDR3 is given with its conserved first and last residue. D genes are given only for firm matches. Part of the rows lack a size; the others show once, few, many or a class for expanded clones.

D	J	size	V	length	CDR3	DNA
TRBD1	TRBJ1-4	few	TRBV20-1	13	CSAVGGDLGKLFF	TGCAGTGCTGTAGGGGGCGATCTAGGAAAACTGTTTTTT
TRBD1	TRBJ1-1	few	TRBV30	16	CAWSPPNRGRWTEAFF	TGTGCCTGGAGTCCTCCCAACAGGGGGCGGTGGACTGAAGCTTTCTTT
TRBD1	TRBJ1-2	many	TRBV12-3/TRBV12-4	13	CASSWGTGDGYTF	TGTGCCAGCAGTTGGGGGACAGGCGATGGCTACACCTTC
TRBD1	TRBJ1-2	few	TRBV12-3/TRBV12-4	15	CASSTGTAANYGYTF	TGTGCCAGCAGTACTGGGACAGCAGCTAACTATGGCTACACCTTC
TRBD1	TRBJ2-3	few	TRBV4-1	16	CASSQVRGQGADTQYF	TGCGCCAGCAGCCAAGTGAGGGGACAGGGTGCAGATACGCAGTATTTT
.	TRBJ2-3	many	TRBV9	17	CASSVSSRAQTTDTQYF	TGTGCCAGCAGCGTATCATCGCGGGCCCAAACCACAGATACGCAGTATTTT
TRBD1	TRBJ1-4	few	TRBV6-1	15	CASSPSDRGYEKLFF	TGTGCCAGCAGTCCCTCTGACAGGGGGTATGAAAAACTGTTTTTT
.	TRBJ2-6	.	TRBV29-1	15	CSVSTATSGANVLTF	TGCAGCGTATCGACAGCTACCTCTGGGGCCAACGTCCTGACTTTC
.	TRBJ2-4	few	TRBV20-1	12	CSAGRAGNIQYF	TGCAGTGCAGGCAGGGCGGGAAACATTCAGTACTTC
TRBD1	TRBJ2-5	.	TRBV29-1	13	CSVGDRVQETQYF	TGCAGCGTTGGGGACAGGGTCCAAGAGACCCAGTACTTC
TRBD2	TRBJ2-3	.	TRBV27	16	CASSLMAGGLTDTQYF	TGTGCCAGCAGTTTAATGGCGGGAGGGCTGACAGATACGCAGTATTTT
.	TRBJ1-1	few	TRBV10-3	13	CAIRGGGNTEAFF	TGTGCCATCAGGGGTGGCGGGAACACTGAAGCTTTCTTT
TRBD1	TRBJ2-7	.	TRBV4-3	17	CASSRQLPGQGAYEQYF	TGCGCCAGCAGCCGCCAACTTCCGGGACAGGGGGCTTACGAGCAGTACTTC
.	TRBJ2-7	.	TRBV18	13	CASTPSDRYEQYF	TGTGCCAGCACTCCTAGCGACCGCTACGAGCAGTACTTC
.	TRBJ1-6	.	TRBV5-6	14	CASSAARSGSPLHF	TGTGCCAGCAGCGCGGCCCGTAGTGGTTCACCCCTCCACTTT
TRBD1	TRBJ2-1	few	TRBV6-4	17	CASSDKEYRDRASEQFF	TGTGCCAGCAGTGATAAAGAATACCGGGACAGGGCCAGTGAGCAGTTCTTC
TRBD2	TRBJ2-2	.	TRBV5-1	16	CASSPSGRAGTGELFF	TGCGCCAGCAGCCCGAGCGGGAGGGCCGGAACCGGGGAGCTGTTTTTT
TRBD1	TRBJ1-1	few	TRBV5-1	17	CASSLVPDRGPNTEAFF	TGCGCCAGCAGCTTGGTACCCGACAGGGGACCGAACACTGAAGCTTTCTTT
TRBD1	TRBJ2-2	.	TRBV28	15	CASRPGGSSTGELFF	TGTGCCAGTCGTCCAGGGGGAAGTTCTACCGGGGAGCTGTTTTTT
.	TRBJ2-2	many	TRBV10-3	12	CAISGGTGELFF	TGTGCCATCAGTGGGGGCACCGGGGAGCTGTTTTTT
.	TRBJ2-7	.	TRBV2	14	CASRAYRDPSEQYF	TGTGCCAGCAGAGCTTACCGGGACCCCAGCGAGCAGTACTTC
TRBD2	TRBJ2-3	few	TRBV20-1	12	CSAPSGRDTQYF	TGCAGTGCTCCCAGCGGGAGAGATACGCAGTATTTT
TRBD1	TRBJ2-5	few	TRBV27	15	CASSVWTGGTETQYF	TGTGCCAGCAGCGTTTGGACAGGGGGCACGGAGACCCAGTACTTC
.	TRBJ1-5	.	TRBV7-2	15	CASSLSEGRYQPQHF	TGTGCCAGCAGCTTATCAGAGGGTCGCTATCAGCCCCAGCATTTT
.	TRBJ1-6	.	TRBV7-2	13	CASSLVENSPLHF	TGTGCCAGCAGCTTAGTGGAGAATTCACCCCTCCACTTT
TRBD1	TRBJ1-1	.	TRBV4-3	13	CASSQTIGTGAFF	TGCGCCAGCAGCCAAACCATTGGGACAGGGGCTTTCTTT
.	TRBJ2-6	.	TRBV11-1	18	CASSLVLRANSGANVLTF	TGTGCCAGCAGCTTAGTTTTGAGGGCCAACTCTGGGGCCAACGTCCTGACTTTC
.	TRBJ2-3	.	TRBV28	14	CASSRGRDWDTQYF	TGTGCCAGCTCCCGCGGAAGGGATTGGGATACGCAGTATTTT
.	TRBJ2-5	few	TRBV28	14	CASSLPQGRETQYF	TGTGCCAGCAGTTTACCCCAGGGTCGAGAGACCCAGTACTTC
TRBD2	TRBJ2-1	few	TRBV7-9	17	CASSLVAGLAGVIEQFF	TGTGCCAGCAGCTTAGTAGCCGGTCTAGCGGGAGTAATTGAGCAGTTCTTC
.	TRBJ2-2	.	TRBV7-9	13	CASSRDLFGELFF	TGTGCCAGCAGCCGGGATCTTTTCGGGGAGCTGTTTTTT
.	TRBJ1-4	many	TRBV7-2	13	CASSLGQSEKLFF	TGTGCCAGCAGCTTAGGACAATCCGAAAAACTGTTTTTT
.	TRBJ2-1	few	TRBV7-9	13	CASVMSGAREQFF	TGTGCCAGCGTAATGTCGGGGGCGCGGGAGCAGTTCTTC
TRBD1	TRBJ1-2	few	TRBV20-1	14	CSAGSGTGASGYTF	TGCAGTGCTGGATCCGGGACAGGGGCCTCTGGCTACACCTTC
TRBD1	TRBJ2-1	many	TRBV4-2	12	CASSLGTGSPFF	TGTGCCAGCAGCCTTGGGACAGGGAGTCCGTTCTTC
TRBD2	TRBJ2-7	.	TRBV4-2	18	CASSHPSGGAVFAYEQYF	TGTGCCAGCAGCCATCCTAGCGGGGGGGCCGTATTCGCCTACGAGCAGTACTTC
.	TRBJ2-7	few	TRBV15	15	CATSRDRAVSYEQYF	TGTGCCACCAGCAGAGACAGGGCCGTTTCCTACGAGCAGTACTTC
TRBD1	TRBJ1-5	.	TRBV6-2/TRBV6-3	13	CASRKTGDQPQHF	TGTGCCAGCAGAAAGACAGGGGATCAGCCCCAGCATTTT
.	TRBJ1-1	.	TRBV24-1	17	CATSDFMTDYVNTEAFF	TGTGCCACCAGTGATTTTATGACTGACTATGTGAACACTGAAGCTTTCTTT
TRBD2	TRBJ2-5	.	TRBV25-1	14	CASSELGGEETQYF	TGTGCCAGCAGTGAATTGGGAGGGGAAGAGACCCAGTACTTC
.	TRBJ2-5	.	TRBV19	16	CASSTPRQASQETQYF	TGTGCCAGTAGTACGCCCCGGCAGGCATCCCAAGAGACCCAGTACTTC
.	TRBJ2-1	few	TRBV25-1	14	CATSPAGPYNEQFF	TGTGCCACCTCCCCGGCAGGGCCCTACAATGAGCAGTTCTTC
.	TRBJ2-2	few	TRBV6-5	16	CASSYRGTSNTGELFF	TGTGCCAGCAGTTACAGGGGGACTTCGAACACCGGGGAGCTGTTTTTT
.	TRBJ2-7	many	TRBV25-1	13	CASSEGARYEQYF	TGTGCCAGCAGTGAAGGGGCCAGATACGAGCAGTACTTC
TRBD2	TRBJ2-5	many	TRBV25-1	14	CASSVTGGQETQYF	TGTGCCAGCAGTGTTACGGGGGGCCAAGAGACCCAGTACTTC
.	TRBJ1-5	.	TRBV28	12	CASALEDQPQHF	TGTGCCAGCGCCCTTGAGGATCAGCCCCAGCATTTT
.	TRBJ2-4	few	TRBV7-2	15	CASSLARPAKNIQYF	TGTGCCAGCAGCTTAGCCAGACCAGCCAAAAACATTCAGTACTTC
TRBD2	TRBJ2-3	many	TRBV28	17	CASSLAGGPRGADTQYF	TGTGCCAGCAGTCTAGCGGGAGGGCCGAGGGGGGCAGATACGCAGTATTTT
TRBD2	TRBJ2-1	once	TRBV20-1	15	CSAGTSGSWGNEQFF	TGCAGTGCCGGGACTAGCGGGAGTTGGGGCAATGAGCAGTTCTTC
.	TRBJ2-7	few	TRBV27	13	CASSSPAEGEQYF	TGTGCCAGCAGTTCCCCGGCCGAGGGCGAGCAGTACTTC
TRBD1	TRBJ1-1	many	TRBV9	16	CASSPWDSIGHTEAFF	TGTGCCAGCAGCCCCTGGGACAGTATTGGGCACACTGAAGCTTTCTTT
.	TRBJ1-5	.	TRBV6-4	17	CASSDSRRNWSNQPQHF	TGTGCCAGCAGTGACTCCCGACGGAACTGGAGCAATCAGCCCCAGCATTTT
TRBD2	TRBJ2-7	.	TRBV20-1	13	CSAWELAGYEQYF	TGCAGTGCTTGGGAACTAGCGGGATACGAGCAGTACTTC
.	TRBJ2-5	few	TRBV12-3/TRBV12-4	14	CASSFGTFQETQYF	TGTGCCAGCAGTTTCGGGACATTCCAAGAGACCCAGTACTTC
.	TRBJ2-6	many	TRBV28	17	CASSLRGGLTGANVLTF	TGTGCCAGCAGTTTAAGGGGGGGCCTGACAGGGGCCAACGTCCTGACTTTC
TRBD1	TRBJ2-2	.	TRBV4-3	16	CASSPLGTANTGELFF	TGCGCCAGCAGCCCCCTGGGGACAGCGAACACCGGGGAGCTGTTTTTT
TRBD2	TRBJ2-1	few	TRBV7-7	16	CASSPRTGTSAGEQFF	TGTGCCAGCAGCCCCCGGACCGGGACTAGCGCCGGTGAGCAGTTCTTC